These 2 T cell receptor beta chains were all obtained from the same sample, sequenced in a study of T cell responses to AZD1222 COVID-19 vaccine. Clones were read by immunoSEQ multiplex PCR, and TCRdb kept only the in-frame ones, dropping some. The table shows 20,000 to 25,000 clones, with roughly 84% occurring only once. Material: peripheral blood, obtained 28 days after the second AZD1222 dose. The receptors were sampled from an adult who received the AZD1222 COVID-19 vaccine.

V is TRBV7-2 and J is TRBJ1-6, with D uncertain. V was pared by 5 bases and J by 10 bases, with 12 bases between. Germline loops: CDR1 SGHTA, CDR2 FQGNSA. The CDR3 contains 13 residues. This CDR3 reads CASSPRQSSPLHF. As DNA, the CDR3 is TGTGCCAGCAGCCCTCGGCAGTCCTCACCCCTCCACTTT.

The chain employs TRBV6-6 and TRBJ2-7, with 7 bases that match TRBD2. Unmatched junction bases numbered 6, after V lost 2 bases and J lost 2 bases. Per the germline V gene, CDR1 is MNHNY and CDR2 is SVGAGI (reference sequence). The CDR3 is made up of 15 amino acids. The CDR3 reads CASSYPPSGTYEQYF. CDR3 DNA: TGTGCCAGCAGTTACCCTCCTAGCGGAACCTACGAGCAGTACTTC.